These 16 T cell receptor beta chains share one sample of origin, sequenced in a study of Graves' ophthalmopathy and Graves' hyperthyroidism. Amplified TCR beta CDR3 regions were obtained using RNA transcripts as template. First-round RT-PCR with HTBI primers preceded a second-round multiplex PCR. TCRdb re-derived calls from the multiplex PCR reads in MiXCR, one entry per CDR3 protein. Among approximately 480,000 distinct CDR3 sequences listed, around 14% were seen once. What was sequenced was blood. The source of these receptors is a woman between 25 and 40 years old with Graves' ophthalmopathy.

This clonotype was detected ten times or more. CDR3 DNA sequence: TGTGCCAGCAGCGGAGGGACAGGGGCTTTAGGCGAGCAGTACTTC. This sequence encodes CASSGGTGALGEQYF. This chain connects TRBV7-8 to TRBJ2-7; 10 nucleotides line up with TRBD1. V lost 5 bases, J lost 6 bases, and 10 bases stayed unmatched. The germline gives CDR1 SGHVS, CDR2 FQNEAQ. The CDR3 consists of 15 residues.

This sequence joins TRBV10-3 and TRBJ1-1; D uncertain. Trimming shortened V by 10 bases and J by 2 bases, and 11 bases separated the two germline ends. Germline CDR1 and CDR2: ENHRY and SYGVKD. There are 12 residues in the CDR3. The CDR3 sequence is CATRPSNTEAFF. The CDR3 DNA reads as TGTGCCACCCGTCCGTCTAACACTGAAGCTTTCTTT.

This clonotype was recorded at least ten times. This chain connects TRBV11-2 to TRBJ2-7; D remains ambiguous. This CDR3 is 12 amino acids long. Per the germline V gene, CDR1 is SGHAT and CDR2 is FQNNGV. V lost 4 bases, J lost 11 bases, and 15 bases lay in between. Here the CDR3 DNA reads TGTGCCAGCAGCTGGGAAGGCTACTTAAAGTACTTC. Translating gives CASSWEGYLKYF.

The table lists this clonotype with many counts. The chain carries TRBV12-3 or TRBV12-4 and TRBJ1-6; D gene uncertain. Trimming shortened V by 5 bases and J by 7 bases, and 6 bases separated the two germline ends. The CDR3 runs 12 residues. CDR3: CASSTDNSPLHF. As DNA, the CDR3 is TGTGCCAGCAGTACAGACAATTCACCCCTCCACTTT.

The sample holds many counts of this clonotype. The chain recombines TRBV7-6 with TRBJ2-7; TRBD1 might be the D (6 bases). The V gene lost 4 bases and the J gene lost 4 bases, with 14 bases spanning the gap. The length of the CDR3 is 14 residues. Looked up from germline, CDR1 is SGHVS and CDR2 is FNYEAQ. The CDR3 nucleotides are TGTGCCAGCAGCTGGGGACAACACCATTACGAGCAGTACTTC. Translating gives CASSWGQHHYEQYF.

Ten or more counts support this clonotype. This chain uses TRBV5-6 with TRBJ2-5; perhaps TRBD2 as D (5 bases). In germline, CDR1 is SGHDT, CDR2 YYEEEE. The V end was cut by 2 bases, the J end by 3 bases, with 11 bases between. The CDR3 loop spans 14 amino acids. The DNA of the CDR3 is TGTGCCAGCAGCTTTTTGGACGGGAAAGAGACCCAGTACTTC. Protein: CASSFLDGKETQYF.

This clonotype has more than one count but fewer than ten. This chain connects TRBV12-3 or TRBV12-4 to TRBJ2-5, with D maybe TRBD2 (6 bases). Trimming stripped 10 bases from V and 1 base from J, with 16 bases between. The CDR3 length is 14 residues. CDR3 residues: CATCPGGSQETQYF. CDR3 nucleotides: TGTGCCACCTGCCCCGGGGGTAGCCAAGAGACCCAGTACTTC.

This clonotype appeared many times. The chain joins TRBV28 to TRBJ2-2, with D perhaps matching TRBD2 (6 bases). This CDR3 comprises 14 residues. The V gene lost 6 bases and the J gene lost 7 bases, with 15 bases spanning the gap. CDR1 is MDHEN and CDR2 is SYDVKM in the germline V gene. The CDR3 region is CASSSGLHSGELFF. The CDR3 coding sequence is TGTGCCAGCAGCAGCGGGCTTCACAGCGGGGAGCTGTTTTTT.

This clonotype has ten or more counts. The chain links TRBV9 to TRBJ2-7; D is ambiguous. Germline lookup yields CDR1 SGDLS and CDR2 YYNGEE. Trimming removed 0 bases at V and 2 bases at J, with 12 bases between. The CDR3 consists of 15 residues. The DNA of the CDR3 is TGTGCCAGCAGCGTAGGGGGTTCGTCTACCTACGAGCAGTACTTC. Protein: CASSVGGSSTYEQYF.

The chain is built from TRBV28 and TRBJ1-6; 8 bases map to TRBD1. With 1 base clipped from V and 11 bases from J, the junction kept 7 bases outside the gene matches. Per germline, CDR1 MDHEN and CDR2 SYDVKM. The CDR3 consists of 15 residues. CDR3 region: CASSLSGTGIAPLHF. As DNA, the CDR3 is TGTGCCAGCAGTTTATCCGGGACAGGAATTGCACCCCTCCACTTT.

This clonotype came up many times. V usage is TRBV28 and J usage is TRBJ1-3, with unresolved D. The germline V gene encodes CDR1 MDHEN and CDR2 SYDVKM. V lost 6 bases to trimming and J lost 0 bases, with 9 bases between them. CDR3 size: 14 residues. For the CDR3, the DNA is TGTGCCAGCAGGCCGTCCCTCTCTGGAAACACCATATATTTT. It translates to CASRPSLSGNTIYF.

This clonotype occurred a few times. The chain combines TRBV3-1 with TRBJ2-7; 7 positions agree with TRBD1. This CDR3 has 14 amino acids. The junction had 7 bases not matched to a gene; V was cut back by 2 bases and J by 6 bases. CDR1 and CDR2 (germline): LGHDT, YNNKEL (reference sequence). The CDR3 is CASSQTGTVFEQYF. The CDR3, as DNA: TGTGCCAGCAGCCAAACCGGGACAGTCTTCGAGCAGTACTTC.

The sample holds many counts of this clonotype. The rearrangement uses TRBV6-1 and TRBJ2-2, with unresolved D. This CDR3 is built from 14 residues. The germline CDR1 and CDR2 sequences are MNHNS and SASEGT. Trimming removed 2 bases at V and 0 bases at J, with 4 bases between. The CDR3 region is CASSELPNTGELFF. CDR3 bases: TGTGCCAGCAGTGAACTTCCGAACACCGGGGAGCTGTTTTTT.

This clonotype was seen at least ten times. This sequence joins TRBV12-3 or TRBV12-4 and TRBJ1-2, with a possible D match to TRBD1 (6 bases). This CDR3 has 13 amino acids. Between the trimmed V and J ends, which lost 7 bases and 4 bases, there was a span of 13 bases. CDR3 nucleotide sequence: TGTGCCAGCAACGCGAGGGGGGGCTATGGCTACACCTTC. It specifies CASNARGGYGYTF.

This clonotype was seen many times. Here the CDR3 reads CASRLQGAGTEAFF. In DNA, the CDR3 is TGTGCCAGTAGACTACAGGGGGCTGGCACTGAAGCTTTCTTT. The chain carries TRBV19 and TRBJ1-1; TRBD1 matches at 9 bases. Unmatched junction bases numbered 6, after V lost 6 bases and J lost 4 bases. CDR3 length equals 14 residues. CDR1 LNHDA and CDR2 SQIVND come from the germline V gene (reference sequence).

There are many counts of this clonotype. J is TRBJ1-3 and V is TRBV4-1; 7 nucleotides agree with TRBD1. Germline CDR1 is MGHRA and CDR2 is YSYEKL. The V and J ends lost 4 bases and 8 bases, in that order; junction bases with no gene match: 8. This CDR3 is 14 amino acids long. CDR3 residues: CASSLSWQGDTIYF. CDR3 sequence (DNA): TGCGCCAGCAGCCTTTCCTGGCAGGGGGACACCATATATTTT.